This T cell receptor beta chain originates from a study (dated by TCRdb to between 2014 and 2016). Broadly, across the study: The study tested whether tumor-infiltrating Tregs in breast cancer are recruited from blood Tregs or converted in situ from other CD4+ T cell subsets.

The CDR3 has 17 amino acids, counting the end cysteine and phenylalanine. The entry retains the CDR3 DNA only, 51 bases that are in frame from base 1. CDR1 is given as MNHEY and CDR2 as SMNVEV, both from the germline V gene (reference sequence). Full-length TCR variable regions were amplified by 5' RACE PCR using constant-region reverse primers, and then by semi-nested PCR using Nested Universal Primer A. Using the ReliaPrep RNA Cell Miniprep System, total RNA was extracted, and the SMARTer RACE 5'/3' Kit was then used to reverse transcribe the RNA into 5'RACE-ready cDNA. Full-length TCR alpha and beta libraries were barcoded with multiplex adaptors and sequenced on an Illumina MiSeq. The study's own analysis went as follows. For each of nine subset-tissue groups, sequencing data from the five patients were pooled, and the groups were compared by unsupervised clustering of TCR gene usage. Repertoire similarity was calculated with the Morisita-Horn index, weighting shared sequences by their contribution to each repertoire. TCRdb took the public reads, trimmed them with fastp at Q25, ran MiXCR for clone calling and kept in-frame beta chains. When rows share a CDR3 protein, they turn into one entry using the most common DNA and genes. The V and J calls shown here were made by TCRdb, not taken from the authors' results. Within this sample are 7,000 or so distinct CDR3 sequences, with 73% of them counted one time only. The ten largest make up approximately 4.1% of the sample.

Cells that were CD4+CD25+CD127-/low were the ones isolated as Tregs. Tregs, naive and memory CD4+ T cells from tumor, blood and ipsilateral draining lymph nodes of a handful of breast cancer patients underwent full-length TCR alpha and beta sequencing. Tumor tissue and lymph nodes obtained from ipsilateral axillary dissection were perfused with PBS, minced and then digested with collagenase I and hyaluronidase. FACS confirmed that the sorted cell populations were more than 90% pure. The research as a whole found: Validation in the larger cohort was restricted to a single TCR beta V-J rearrangement rather than whole repertoires. Tumor memory CD4+ T cell TCR gene usage clustered with blood and lymph node memory CD4+ cells and lymph node naive CD4+ cells. Tumor-infiltrating Treg TCR alpha and beta sequences overlapped most with tumor naive CD4+ T cells, then with blood naive CD4+ T cells.

This clonotype appeared once. This clone's antigen is unknown. Germline and junction disagree at one end, which may indicate a read error. The chain is made from TRBV27 and TRBJ2-7; a stretch of 11 junction bases matches TRBD2. The sample was tumor-infiltrating Tregs sorted from the breast tumor. The receptor comes from a female donor with breast cancer. The CDR3 region has the sequence CAGSRGTGTSGSYEQYF. The DNA is TGTGCCGGCAGCCGGGGCACCGGGACTAGCGGATCCTACGAGCAGTACTTC.